This entry lists 5 T cell receptor beta chains sequenced from one sample in a study of cytomegalovirus exposure and HLA in healthy donors (dated by TCRdb to 2017 to 2019). Receptor libraries were prepared by the immunoSEQ multiplex PCR assay. A mixture of 60 forward primers for TCR Vbeta segments and 13 reverse primers for TCR Jbeta segments was used in the multiplex PCR. TCRdb obtained this table from immuneACCESS and retained in-frame rearrangements with V and J assigned. These tables miss some clones; where compared with another copy, unresolved V genes account for less than half of the shortfall, and the remainder is unexplained. This sample comprises about 100,000 clones, 75% to 80% of them detected only once. Approximately 5% of the sample is in the top ten clones. Material for sequencing was PBMCs. The receptors were sampled from a man aged 60 to 69 in good health and CMV-seropositive.

The CDR3 coding sequence is TGCGCCAGCAGCCTGGGACATTGGGAAGAGACCCAGTACTTC. Protein: CASSLGHWEETQYF. This sequence joins TRBV4-3 and TRBJ2-5, with D possibly TRBD1 on 6 matching bases. This CDR3 is 14 amino acids long. V lost 4 bases and J lost 3, with 12 bases in between. Germline CDR1 LGHNA, CDR2 YSLEER.

The rearrangement joins TRBV27 to TRBJ1-2; a possible D gene is TRBD1 (5 bases). V shed 5 bases and J shed 0 bases, with 10 bases lying between them. The germline CDR1 and CDR2 sequences are MNHEY and SMNVEV (reference sequence). The CDR3 extends over 14 amino acids. The CDR3 spells CASSPRVANYGYTF. As DNA, the CDR3 is TGTGCCAGCAGTCCCAGGGTAGCTAACTATGGCTACACCTTC.

The CDR3 nucleotides read TGCGCCAGCAGCGAGCGGGGGGGCTACAATGAGCAGTTCTTC. It is translated as CASSERGGYNEQFF. The rearrangement links TRBV5-1 to TRBJ2-1, with TRBD2 matching over 10 bases. Germline assignment: CDR1 SGHRS and CDR2 YFSETQ. The V and J ends lost 4 bases and 3 bases, in that order; junction bases with no gene match: 1. The length of the CDR3 is 14 residues.

This clone was detected only once. V gene TRBV6-5 combines with J gene TRBJ2-7; 12 nucleotides agree with TRBD1. The junction had 3 bases not matched to a gene; V was cut back by 2 bases and J by 7 bases. CDR3 length: 14 amino acids. Per the germline V gene, CDR1 is MNHEY and CDR2 is SVGAGI. This CDR3 is CASSYRGQGAEQYF. DNA of the CDR3: TGTGCCAGCAGTTACAGGGGACAGGGGGCAGAGCAGTACTTC.

The chain has TRBV4-3 and TRBJ1-2; TRBD1 matches 7 bases. The CDR3 has 16 residues. With 1 base clipped from V and 0 bases from J, the junction kept 5 bases outside the gene matches. Germline lookup yields CDR1 LGHNA and CDR2 YSLEER. The CDR3 bases are TGCGCCAGCAGCCAAGGGACAGGCCCATCTAACTATGGCTACACCTTC. Its protein product is CASSQGTGPSNYGYTF.